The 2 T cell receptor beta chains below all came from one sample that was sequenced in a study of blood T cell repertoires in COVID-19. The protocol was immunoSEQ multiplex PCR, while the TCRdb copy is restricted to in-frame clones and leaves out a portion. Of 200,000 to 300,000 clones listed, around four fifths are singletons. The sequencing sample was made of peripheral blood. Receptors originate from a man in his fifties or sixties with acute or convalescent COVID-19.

CDR3 DNA: TGCGCCAGCAGCCCCTCGGTAGGGGGTGGAGAGACCCAGTACTTC. Amino acid sequence: CASSPSVGGGETQYF. The chain is built from TRBV5-1 and TRBJ2-5; possibly TRBD1 for D (6 bases). Trimming removed 4 bases at V and 4 bases at J, with 17 bases between. The CDR3 contains 15 residues. Germline CDR1 and CDR2: SGHRS and YFSETQ.

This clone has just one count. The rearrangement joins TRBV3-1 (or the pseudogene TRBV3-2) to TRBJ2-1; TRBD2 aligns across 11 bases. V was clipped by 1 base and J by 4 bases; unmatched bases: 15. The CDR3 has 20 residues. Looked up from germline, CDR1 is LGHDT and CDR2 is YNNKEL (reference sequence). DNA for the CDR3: TGTGCCAGCAGCCAAGGACGGTTTTCCGCCGGGACTAGCGGATACAATGAGCAGTTCTTC. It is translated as CASSQGRFSAGTSGYNEQFF.